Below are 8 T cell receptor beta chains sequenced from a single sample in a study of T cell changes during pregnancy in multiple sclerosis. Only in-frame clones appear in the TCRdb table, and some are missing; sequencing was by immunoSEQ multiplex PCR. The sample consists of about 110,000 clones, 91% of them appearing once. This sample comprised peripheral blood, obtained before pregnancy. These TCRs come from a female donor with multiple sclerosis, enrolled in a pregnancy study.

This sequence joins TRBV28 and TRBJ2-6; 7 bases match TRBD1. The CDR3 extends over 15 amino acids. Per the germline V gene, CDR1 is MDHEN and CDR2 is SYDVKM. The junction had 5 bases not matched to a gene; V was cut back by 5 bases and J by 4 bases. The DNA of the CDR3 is TGTGCCAGCAGTCGGACAGGCCCCGGGGCCAACGTCCTGACTTTC. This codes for CASSRTGPGANVLTF.

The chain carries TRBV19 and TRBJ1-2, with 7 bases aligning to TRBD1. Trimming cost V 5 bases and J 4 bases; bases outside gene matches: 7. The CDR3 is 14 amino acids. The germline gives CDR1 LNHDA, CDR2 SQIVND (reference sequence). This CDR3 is CASSSRTGAYGYTF. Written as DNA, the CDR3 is TGTGCCAGTAGTTCCCGGACAGGCGCCTATGGCTACACCTTC.

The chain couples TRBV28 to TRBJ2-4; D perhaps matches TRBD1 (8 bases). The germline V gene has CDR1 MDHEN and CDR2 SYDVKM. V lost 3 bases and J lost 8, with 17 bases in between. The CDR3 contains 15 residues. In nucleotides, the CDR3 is TGTGCCAGCAGTTTTTACAGGGGGAGGGTCGACATTCAGTACTTC. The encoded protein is CASSFYRGRVDIQYF.

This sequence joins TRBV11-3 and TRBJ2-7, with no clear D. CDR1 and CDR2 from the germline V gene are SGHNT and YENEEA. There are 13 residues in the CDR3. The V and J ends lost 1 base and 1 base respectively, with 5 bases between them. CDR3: CASSLGMSYEQYF. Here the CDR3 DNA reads TGTGCCAGCAGCTTAGGTATGTCCTACGAGCAGTACTTC.

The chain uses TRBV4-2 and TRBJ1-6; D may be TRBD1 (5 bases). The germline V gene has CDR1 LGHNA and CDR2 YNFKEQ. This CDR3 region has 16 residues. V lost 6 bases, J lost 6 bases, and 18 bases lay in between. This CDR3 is CASSLRTAGPNSPLHF. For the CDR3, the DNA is TGTGCCAGCAGTCTACGGACGGCAGGGCCTAATTCACCCCTCCACTTT.

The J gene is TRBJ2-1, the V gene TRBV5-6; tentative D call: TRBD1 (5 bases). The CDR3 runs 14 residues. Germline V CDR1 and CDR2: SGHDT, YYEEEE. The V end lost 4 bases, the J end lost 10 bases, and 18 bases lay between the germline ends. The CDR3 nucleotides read TGTGCCAGCAGCCTGGGCCAGGGTCCGCGGGAGCAGTTCTTC. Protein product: CASSLGQGPREQFF.

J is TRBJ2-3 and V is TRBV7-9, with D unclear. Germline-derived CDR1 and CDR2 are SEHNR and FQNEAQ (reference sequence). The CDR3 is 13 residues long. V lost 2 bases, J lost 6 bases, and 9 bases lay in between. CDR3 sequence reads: CASSLLHGDTQYF. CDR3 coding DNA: TGTGCCAGCAGCTTACTCCACGGGGATACGCAGTATTTT.

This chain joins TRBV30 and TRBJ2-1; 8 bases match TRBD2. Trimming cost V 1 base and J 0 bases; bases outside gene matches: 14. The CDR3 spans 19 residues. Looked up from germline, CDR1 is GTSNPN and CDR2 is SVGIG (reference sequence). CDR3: CAWSEVRLAGLSSYNEQFF. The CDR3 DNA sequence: TGTGCCTGGAGTGAAGTGAGGCTAGCGGGTTTAAGCTCCTACAATGAGCAGTTCTTC.